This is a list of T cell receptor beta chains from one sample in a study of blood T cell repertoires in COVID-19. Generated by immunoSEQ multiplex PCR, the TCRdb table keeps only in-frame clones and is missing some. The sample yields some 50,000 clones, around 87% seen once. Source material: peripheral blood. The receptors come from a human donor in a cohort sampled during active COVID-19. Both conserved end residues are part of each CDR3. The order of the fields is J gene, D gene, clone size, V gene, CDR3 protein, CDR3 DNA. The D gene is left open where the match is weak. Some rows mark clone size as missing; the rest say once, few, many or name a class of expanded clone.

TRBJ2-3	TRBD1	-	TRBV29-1	CSVESRPQGAGDTQYF	TGCAGCGTTGAATCCCGCCCTCAGGGGGCGGGAGATACGCAGTATTTT
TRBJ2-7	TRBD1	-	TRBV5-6	CASSRTGAREQYF	TGTGCCAGCAGCCGGACAGGGGCTAGGGAGCAGTACTTC
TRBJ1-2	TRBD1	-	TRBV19	CASRLQGANGYTF	TGTGCCAGTAGATTACAGGGGGCTAACGGCTACACCTTC
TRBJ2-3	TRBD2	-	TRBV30	CAWGLAGGTDTQYF	TGTGCCTGGGGACTAGCGGGAGGCACAGATACGCAGTATTTT
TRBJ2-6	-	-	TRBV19	CASSIEAGANVLTF	TGTGCCAGTAGTATTGAGGCTGGGGCCAACGTCCTGACTTTC
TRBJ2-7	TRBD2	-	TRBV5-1	CASSPLAGGPGEQYF	TGCGCCAGCAGCCCTCTAGCGGGAGGGCCGGGCGAGCAGTACTTC
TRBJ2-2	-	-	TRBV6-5	CASPTRSNTGELFF	TGTGCCAGCCCCACACGTTCGAACACCGGGGAGCTGTTTTTT
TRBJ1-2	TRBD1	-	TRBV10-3	CAIREQGAHGYTF	TGTGCCATCAGAGAACAGGGGGCTCATGGCTACACCTTC
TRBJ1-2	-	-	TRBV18	CASSLEFPPNYGYTF	TGTGCCAGCTCACTTGAGTTCCCACCAAACTATGGCTACACCTTC
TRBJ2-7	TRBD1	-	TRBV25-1	CASSPLGQGEQYF	TGTGCCAGCAGTCCTCTGGGACAGGGCGAGCAGTACTTC
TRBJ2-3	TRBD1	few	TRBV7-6	CASSALDRGRTDTQYF	TGTGCCAGCAGCGCCCTGGACAGGGGTAGGACAGATACGCAGTATTTT
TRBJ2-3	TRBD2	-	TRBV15	CATSRDSRLAGGADTQYF	TGTGCCACCAGCAGAGATAGTCGGCTAGCGGGAGGGGCGGATACGCAGTATTTT
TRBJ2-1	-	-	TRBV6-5	CASSYSLGAEQFF	TGTGCCAGCAGTTACTCGTTGGGAGCTGAGCAGTTCTTC
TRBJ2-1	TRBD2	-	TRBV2	CASSVSAGKLSYNEQFF	TGTGCCAGCAGCGTATCAGCGGGAAAGCTCTCCTACAATGAGCAGTTCTTC
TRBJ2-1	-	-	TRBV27	CASSFQQGYNEQFF	TGTGCCAGCAGTTTCCAGCAGGGGTACAATGAGCAGTTCTTC
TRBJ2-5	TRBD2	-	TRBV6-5	CASRSGGETQYF	TGTGCCAGCAGGTCGGGGGGGGAGACCCAGTACTTC
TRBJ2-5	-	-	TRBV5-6	CASSPDSRETQYF	TGTGCCAGCAGCCCTGACTCAAGAGAGACCCAGTACTTC
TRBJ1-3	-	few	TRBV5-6	CASSSLGGGYGNTIYF	TGTGCCAGCAGCTCGCTCGGCGGGGGATATGGAAACACCATATATTTT
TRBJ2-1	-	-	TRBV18	CASFTRRENYNEQFF	TGTGCCAGTTTCACACGGCGGGAAAACTACAATGAGCAGTTCTTC
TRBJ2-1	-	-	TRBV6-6	CASRTPGQRYNEQFF	TGTGCCAGCAGAACACCGGGACAAAGATACAATGAGCAGTTCTTC
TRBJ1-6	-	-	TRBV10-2	CASKEFWNSPLHF	TGCGCCAGCAAGGAGTTCTGGAATTCACCCCTCCACTTT
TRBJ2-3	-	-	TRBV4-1	CASSQSGADTQYF	TGCGCCAGCAGCCAATCGGGGGCAGATACGCAGTATTTT
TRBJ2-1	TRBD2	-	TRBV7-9	CASSEGLAGGYNEQFF	TGTGCCAGCAGCGAGGGACTAGCGGGAGGATACAATGAGCAGTTCTTC
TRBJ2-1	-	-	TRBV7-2	CASSFRGRMWDEQFF	TGTGCCAGCAGCTTTAGAGGGAGGATGTGGGATGAGCAGTTCTTC
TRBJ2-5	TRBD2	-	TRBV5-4	CASSSIAGPQETQYF	TGTGCCAGCAGTTCTATAGCGGGACCCCAAGAGACCCAGTACTTC
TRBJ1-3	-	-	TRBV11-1	CASSHREGSGNTIYF	TGTGCCAGCAGCCACAGGGAAGGCTCTGGAAACACCATATATTTT
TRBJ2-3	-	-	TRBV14	CASSPFDGTTQYF	TGTGCCAGCAGCCCCTTCGACGGGACAACGCAGTATTTT
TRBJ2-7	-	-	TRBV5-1	CASSAPSYEQYF	TGCGCCAGCAGCGCACCGAGCTACGAGCAGTACTTC
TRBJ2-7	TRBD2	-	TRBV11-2	CASSLGTSGTTAYEQYF	TGTGCCAGCAGCTTAGGGACTAGCGGTACGACTGCCTACGAGCAGTACTTC
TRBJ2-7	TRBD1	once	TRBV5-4	CASSLKSGDRADEQYF	TGTGCCAGCAGCTTAAAATCGGGGGACAGGGCGGACGAGCAGTACTTC
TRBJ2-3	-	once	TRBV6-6	CASNLRGTADTQYF	TGTGCCAGCAATCTCCGGGGGACGGCAGATACGCAGTATTTT